The clone carrying this T cell receptor beta chain came up a few times. The antigen is not known. The entry originates in a study of beta chain features in type 1 diabetes. Study-wide results and limits: The influence of HLA type on TCRB rearrangement stayed undetermined. Healthy donors had naive, central memory and Treg TCRB repertoires that appeared less similar than those seen among patients.

Every isolated RNA sample was fully reverse transcribed, so sequencing captured expressed TCRB transcripts. The read count averaged roughly 4 million across naive, central memory and regulatory T cell samples. Assay used: immunoSEQ multiplex PCR; TCRdb lists only in-frame clones, some missing. Of roughly 250,000 clones listed, over 9.5% were seen once; the top ten hold 0.034%. On average, the one heparinised blood draw given by each donor was approximately 120 mL. The CDR3 runs 15 residues. Per the germline V gene, CDR1 is SGHTA and CDR2 is FQGTGA. Trimming removed 6 bases from V and 4 bases from J, with 18 bases in between.

This TCR came from a woman between 18 and 29 years old in good health. This chain links TRBV7-3 with TRBJ2-5; perhaps TRBD2 as D (7 bases). The sample was naive CD4+ T cells from blood. Here the CDR3 reads CASSPSRGGGETQYF. In DNA form, the CDR3 reads TGTGCCAGCAGTCCTTCTCGAGGGGGGGGAGAGACCCAGTACTTC.